This T cell receptor (beta chain) originates from a study of tumor-infiltrating lymphocytes in primary liver carcinoma. Extraction of RNA together with DNA used roughly 19-32 mg of unsorted bulk tissue. A constant-region primer primed TCR beta cDNA synthesis from around 500 ng of total RNA. Slightly modified ARM-PCR with three nested multiplex PCR rounds yielded TCR beta libraries. TCRdb reanalysed the multiplex PCR reads using MiXCR and keeps one entry per CDR3 protein. The sample lists 100,000 or so distinct CDR3 sequences, roughly four fifths occurring once. What was sequenced was liver tumor tissue from sampling region 3. Subset reported: tumor region T3, left-lateral pole. The clonotype comes from a man in his forties or fifties with primary liver carcinoma and hepatitis B virus infection.

The CDR3 loop reads CASRLDRGTDTQYF. The CDR3 DNA reads as TGTGCCAGCAGACTGGACAGGGGCACAGATACGCAGTATTTT. The chain employs TRBV2 and TRBJ2-3; 8 nucleotides line up with TRBD1. Losses at the gene ends were 6 bases for V and 1 base for J; bases not matched to a gene: 3. The CDR3 has 14 residues. Looked up from germline, CDR1 is SNHLY and CDR2 is FYNNEI.